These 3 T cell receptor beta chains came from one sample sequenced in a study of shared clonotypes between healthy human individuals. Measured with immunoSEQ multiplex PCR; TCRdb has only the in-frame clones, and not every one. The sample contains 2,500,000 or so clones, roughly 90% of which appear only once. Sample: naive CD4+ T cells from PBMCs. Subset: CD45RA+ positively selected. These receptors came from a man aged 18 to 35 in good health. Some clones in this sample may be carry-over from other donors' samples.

In nucleotides, the CDR3 is TGCGCCAGCAGCCAAGATAAATTAGGGTCTGAAGCTTTCTTT. This encodes CASSQDKLGSEAFF. The chain couples TRBV4-3 to TRBJ1-1, with D unresolved. V was shortened by 0 bases and J by 6 bases, with 11 bases between the two germline ends. The CDR3 loop spans 14 amino acids. Germline V CDR1 and CDR2: LGHNA, YSLEER.

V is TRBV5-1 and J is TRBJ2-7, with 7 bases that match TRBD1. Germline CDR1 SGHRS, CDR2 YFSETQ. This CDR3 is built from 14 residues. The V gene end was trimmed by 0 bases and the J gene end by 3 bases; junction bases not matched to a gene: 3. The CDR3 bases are TGCGCCAGCAGCTTGGAGGGACAGAACTACGAGCAGTACTTC. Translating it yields CASSLEGQNYEQYF.

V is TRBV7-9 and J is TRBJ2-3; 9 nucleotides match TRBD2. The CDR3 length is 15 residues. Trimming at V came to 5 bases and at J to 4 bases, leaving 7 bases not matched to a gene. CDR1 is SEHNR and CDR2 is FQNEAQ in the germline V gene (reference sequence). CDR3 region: CASSRVAGGADTQYF. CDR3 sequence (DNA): TGTGCCAGCAGCCGAGTCGCGGGAGGGGCAGATACGCAGTATTTT. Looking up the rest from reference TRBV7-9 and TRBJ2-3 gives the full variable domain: DTGVSQNPRHKITKRGQNVTFRCDPISEHNRLYWYRQTLGQGPEFLTYFQNEAQLEKSRLLSDRFSAERPKGSFSTLEIQRTEQGDSAMYLCASSRVAGGADTQYFGPGTRLTVL.